This is a list of T cell receptor beta chains from one sample in a study of blood T cell repertoires in COVID-19. Clones were read by immunoSEQ multiplex PCR, and TCRdb kept only the in-frame ones, dropping some. The sample lists 99,000 or so clones; about 90% were seen once. Sequenced: peripheral blood. These receptors all come from a man aged 45 to 65 with COVID-19, enrolled during active disease. Both conserved end residues are part of each CDR3. Expanded clones are given a class, and other clones once, few, many or no size at all.

V: TRBV2; size: .; CDR3: CASSVQGANYGYTF
V: TRBV5-1; size: .; CDR3: CANAQSTTNTGELFF
V: TRBV6-5; size: .; CDR3: CASSRTVYSNQPQHF
V: TRBV4-1; size: .; CDR3: CASSLEGHSGANVLTF
V: TRBV5-1; size: .; CDR3: CASSLVRTEETQYF
V: TRBV5-1; size: .; CDR3: CASSPGLAGSNEQFF
V: TRBV27; size: .; CDR3: CASSFFGPTDTQYF
V: TRBV6-5; size: .; CDR3: CASRLYQENTEAFF
V: TRBV19; size: .; CDR3: CASTTLSGQGGSTGELFF
V: TRBV11-2; size: .; CDR3: CASSPTGTVNNEQFF
V: TRBV11-2; size: .; CDR3: CASSLVQRRNTEAFF
V: TRBV7-9; size: once; CDR3: CASSQQGGRGNEKLFF
V: TRBV9; size: .; CDR3: CASNLSPESSGHNEQFF
V: TRBV4-2; size: once; CDR3: CASSQPLTGAITDTQYF
V: TRBV28; size: .; CDR3: CASSLSLAGIYEQYF
V: TRBV5-5; size: .; CDR3: CASSPRNLGANVLTF
V: TRBV11-3; size: .; CDR3: CASSFGQGRNYGYTF
V: TRBV6-5; size: .; CDR3: CASIPGINEQYF
V: TRBV12-3/TRBV12-4; size: .; CDR3: CASSLRGYEQYF
V: TRBV9; size: once; CDR3: CASSVGGHGNTIYF
V: TRBV5-8; size: .; CDR3: CASSLGTGTDTQYF
V: TRBV5-1; size: .; CDR3: CASSPDGQGGKLFF
V: TRBV4-2; size: .; CDR3: CASSQPWGHRYGYTF
V: TRBV5-1; size: .; CDR3: CASSLAGQGPYEQYF